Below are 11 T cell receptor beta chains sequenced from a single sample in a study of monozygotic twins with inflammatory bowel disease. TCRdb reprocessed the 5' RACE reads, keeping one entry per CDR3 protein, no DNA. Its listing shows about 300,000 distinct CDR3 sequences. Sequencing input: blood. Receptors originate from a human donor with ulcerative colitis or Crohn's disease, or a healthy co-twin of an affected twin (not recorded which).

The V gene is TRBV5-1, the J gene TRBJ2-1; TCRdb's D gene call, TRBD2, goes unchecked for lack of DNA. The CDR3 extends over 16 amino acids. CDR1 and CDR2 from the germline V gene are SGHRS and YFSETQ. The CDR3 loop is CASSLVPAGVVDEQFF.

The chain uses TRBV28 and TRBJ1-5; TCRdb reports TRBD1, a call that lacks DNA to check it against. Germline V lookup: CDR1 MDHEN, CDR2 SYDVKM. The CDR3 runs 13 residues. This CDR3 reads CASRTTGNQPQHF. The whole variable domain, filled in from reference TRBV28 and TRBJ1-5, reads DVKVTQSSRYLVKRTGEKVFLECVQDMDHENMFWYRQDPGLGLRLIYFSYDVKMKEKGDIPEGYSVSREKKERFSLILESASTNQTSMYLCASRTTGNQPQHFGDGTRLSIL.

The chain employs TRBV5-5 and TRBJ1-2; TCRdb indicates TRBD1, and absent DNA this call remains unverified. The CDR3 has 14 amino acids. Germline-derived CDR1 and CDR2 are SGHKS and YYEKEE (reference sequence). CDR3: CASSLESQGYGYTF.

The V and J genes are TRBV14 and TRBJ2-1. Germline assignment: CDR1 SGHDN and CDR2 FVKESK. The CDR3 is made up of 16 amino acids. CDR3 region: CASSLWSGHNRNEQFF.

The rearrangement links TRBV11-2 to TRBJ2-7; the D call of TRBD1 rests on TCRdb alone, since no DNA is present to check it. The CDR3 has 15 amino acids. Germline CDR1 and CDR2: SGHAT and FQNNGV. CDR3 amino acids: CASSRTDGGAVEQYF.

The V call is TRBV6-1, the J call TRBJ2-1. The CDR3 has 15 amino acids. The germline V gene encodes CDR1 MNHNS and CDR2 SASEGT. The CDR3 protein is CASSPVQKLRNEQFF.

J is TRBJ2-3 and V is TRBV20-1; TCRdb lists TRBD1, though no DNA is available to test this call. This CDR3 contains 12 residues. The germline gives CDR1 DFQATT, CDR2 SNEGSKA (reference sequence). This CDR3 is CSASRPGDTQYF.

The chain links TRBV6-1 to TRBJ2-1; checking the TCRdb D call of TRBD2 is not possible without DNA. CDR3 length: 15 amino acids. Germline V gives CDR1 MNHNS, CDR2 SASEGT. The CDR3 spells CASSAWVGRSNEQFF.

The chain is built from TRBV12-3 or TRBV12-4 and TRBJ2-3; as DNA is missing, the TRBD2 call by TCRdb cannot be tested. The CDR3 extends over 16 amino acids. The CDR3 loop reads CASTGTSGFKRDTQYF.

The CDR3 spells CASRKTSGGPTDTQYF. This chain links TRBV5-1 with TRBJ2-3; TCRdb returns TRBD2, unconfirmable since there is no DNA. Germline CDR1 and CDR2: SGHRS and YFSETQ. The CDR3 runs to 16 residues.

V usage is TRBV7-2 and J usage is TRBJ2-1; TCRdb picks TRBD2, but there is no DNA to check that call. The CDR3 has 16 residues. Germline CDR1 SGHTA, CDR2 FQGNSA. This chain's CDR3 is CASSYTLAGRGVEQFF.